These T cell receptor beta chains were read from a single sample in a study of identical twins. One entry per CDR3 protein results from TCRdb running MiXCR on the 5' RACE reads. The table lists 1,800,000 or so distinct CDR3 sequences, around a third of them singletons. The sequencing input was cord blood. The source of these receptors is a newborn girl in good health. Each CDR3 is given with its conserved first and last residue. The D gene is left open where the match is weak. Expanded clones get a size class; other rows say once, few or many, or leave the size out.

abundance: -; v_gene: TRBV9; d_gene: -; j_gene: TRBJ2-7; CDR3aa: CAGSVLPSSYNEQYF; CDR3nt: TGTGCCGGCAGCGTACTCCCGAGCTCCTACAATGAGCAGTACTTC
abundance: -; v_gene: TRBV12-3/TRBV12-4; d_gene: TRBD1; j_gene: TRBJ1-1; CDR3aa: CASMPGQPTNTEAFF; CDR3nt: TGTGCCAGTATGCCGGGACAGCCTACGAACACTGAAGCTTTCTTT
abundance: -; v_gene: TRBV7-2; d_gene: TRBD2; j_gene: TRBJ2-7; CDR3aa: CASSPGGALPYEQYF; CDR3nt: TGTGCCAGCAGCCCCGGGGGGGCGCTCCCTTACGAGCAGTACTTC
abundance: -; v_gene: TRBV4-2; d_gene: TRBD2; j_gene: TRBJ2-2; CDR3aa: CASSHIKQRGGMGVLFF; CDR3nt: TGTGCCAGCAGCCACATAAAACAGCGGGGGGGTATGGGGGTGCTGTTTTTT
abundance: -; v_gene: TRBV6-1; d_gene: -; j_gene: TRBJ1-5; CDR3aa: CASTLQGSNQPQHF; CDR3nt: TGTGCCAGCACTTTACAGGGTAGCAATCAGCCCCAGCATTTT
abundance: few; v_gene: TRBV5-1; d_gene: -; j_gene: TRBJ2-1; CDR3aa: CASSLNIVGTGYNERFF; CDR3nt: TGCGCCAGCAGCTTAAACATTGTGGGGACTGGGTACAATGAGCGGTTCTTC
abundance: few; v_gene: TRBV24-1; d_gene: -; j_gene: TRBJ1-1; CDR3aa: CATSDFGGPNEAFF; CDR3nt: TGTGCCACCAGTGATTTCGGAGGGCCCAATGAAGCTTTCTTT
abundance: -; v_gene: TRBV20-1; d_gene: TRBD2; j_gene: TRBJ2-7; CDR3aa: CSARGTSGSAYEQYF; CDR3nt: TGCAGTGCTAGGGGCACTAGCGGGAGCGCCTACGAGCAGTACTTC
abundance: -; v_gene: TRBV27; d_gene: TRBD2; j_gene: TRBJ2-7; CDR3aa: CASSLGGGSCEQYF; CDR3nt: TGTGCCAGCAGTTTAGGGGGGGGATCCTGCGAGCAGTACTTC
abundance: many; v_gene: TRBV29-1; d_gene: -; j_gene: TRBJ2-1; CDR3aa: CSVDAGAKGFGIPYNEQFF; CDR3nt: TGCAGCGTTGATGCGGGGGCGAAGGGGTTTGGGATACCCTACAATGAGCAGTTCTTC
abundance: -; v_gene: TRBV27; d_gene: -; j_gene: TRBJ1-5; CDR3aa: CASSSRGFGNQPQHF; CDR3nt: TGTGCCAGCAGTTCAAGGGGGTTCGGCAATCAGCCCCAGCATTTT
abundance: -; v_gene: TRBV29-1; d_gene: TRBD1; j_gene: TRBJ2-3; CDR3aa: CSVEEDRGPDTQYF; CDR3nt: TGCAGCGTTGAAGAAGACAGGGGGCCAGATACGCAGTATTTT
abundance: -; v_gene: TRBV7-2; d_gene: -; j_gene: TRBJ2-5; CDR3aa: CASSLDRNSEQYF; CDR3nt: TGTGCCAGCAGCTTAGATCGGAACAGTGAGCAGTACTTC
abundance: few; v_gene: TRBV20-1; d_gene: TRBD2; j_gene: TRBJ2-3; CDR3aa: CSASWGGADTQYF; CDR3nt: TGCAGTGCTAGTTGGGGGGGGGCAGATACGCAGTATTTT
abundance: -; v_gene: TRBV19; d_gene: -; j_gene: TRBJ1-5; CDR3aa: CASQTGPGSNQPQHF; CDR3nt: TGTGCCAGTCAGACGGGACCGGGTAGCAATCAGCCCCAGCATTTT
abundance: few; v_gene: TRBV6-6; d_gene: -; j_gene: TRBJ1-1; CDR3aa: CASSYRPFEAFF; CDR3nt: TGTGCCAGCAGTTACCGACCGTTTGAAGCTTTCTTT
abundance: few; v_gene: TRBV9; d_gene: -; j_gene: TRBJ1-2; CDR3aa: CASSVVGGGSYGYTF; CDR3nt: TGTGCCAGCAGCGTAGTAGGGGGTGGCAGCTATGGCTACACCTTC
abundance: -; v_gene: TRBV7-9; d_gene: -; j_gene: TRBJ2-7; CDR3aa: CASSASSPGASSYEQYF; CDR3nt: TGTGCCAGCAGCGCTAGTAGTCCGGGAGCGAGCTCCTACGAGCAGTACTTC
abundance: -; v_gene: TRBV20-1; d_gene: -; j_gene: TRBJ1-5; CDR3aa: CSARARDQPQHF; CDR3nt: TGCAGTGCTAGAGCTCGGGATCAGCCCCAGCATTTT
abundance: many; v_gene: TRBV12-3/TRBV12-4; d_gene: -; j_gene: TRBJ1-2; CDR3aa: CASSLRGGYTF; CDR3nt: TGTGCCAGCAGTCTCAGGGGTGGCTACACCTTC
abundance: many; v_gene: TRBV20-1; d_gene: -; j_gene: TRBJ2-1; CDR3aa: CSARGAYNEQFF; CDR3nt: TGCAGTGCTAGGGGGGCATACAATGAGCAGTTCTTC
abundance: -; v_gene: TRBV12-3/TRBV12-4; d_gene: -; j_gene: TRBJ2-3; CDR3aa: CASSFSARESADAQYF; CDR3nt: TGTGCCAGCAGTTTTTCGGCTAGGGAAAGCGCAGATGCGCAGTATTTT
abundance: -; v_gene: TRBV28; d_gene: TRBD1; j_gene: TRBJ1-5; CDR3aa: CASSNWDRGSNQPQHF; CDR3nt: TGTGCCAGCAGTAACTGGGACAGGGGCAGCAATCAGCCCCAGCATTTT
abundance: -; v_gene: TRBV24-1; d_gene: -; j_gene: TRBJ2-3; CDR3aa: CATSDPNSDTQYF; CDR3nt: TGTGCCACCAGTGATCCTAACTCAGATACGCAGTATTTT
abundance: -; v_gene: TRBV12-3/TRBV12-4; d_gene: TRBD2; j_gene: TRBJ2-7; CDR3aa: CASSPISGSSYERYF; CDR3nt: TGTGCCAGCAGCCCAATTAGCGGGAGCTCCTACGAGCGGTACTTC
abundance: few; v_gene: TRBV10-3; d_gene: TRBD2; j_gene: TRBJ2-1; CDR3aa: CAIRGTSGSNEQFF; CDR3nt: TGTGCCATCAGGGGGACTAGCGGGAGTAATGAGCAGTTCTTC
abundance: -; v_gene: TRBV24-1; d_gene: TRBD2; j_gene: TRBJ2-1; CDR3aa: CATSETSGSSHNEQFF; CDR3nt: TGTGCCACCAGTGAGACTAGCGGGAGCTCCCACAATGAGCAGTTCTTC
abundance: few; v_gene: TRBV11-2; d_gene: TRBD2; j_gene: TRBJ2-1; CDR3aa: CASSFPLTSGGTNEQFF; CDR3nt: TGTGCCAGCAGCTTCCCTTTGACTAGCGGGGGGACGAATGAGCAGTTCTTC
abundance: -; v_gene: TRBV6-5; d_gene: TRBD1; j_gene: TRBJ1-5; CDR3aa: CASRKGTGPDQPQHF; CDR3nt: TGTGCCAGCAGAAAAGGGACAGGCCCTGATCAGCCCCAGCATTTT
abundance: -; v_gene: TRBV7-2; d_gene: -; j_gene: TRBJ2-7; CDR3aa: CASSLAQSNSYEQYF; CDR3nt: TGTGCCAGCAGCTTAGCGCAAAGCAACTCCTACGAGCAGTACTTC
abundance: -; v_gene: TRBV7-4; d_gene: -; j_gene: TRBJ2-7; CDR3aa: CASSGRDQAYEQYF; CDR3nt: TGTGCCAGCAGCGGCCGGGACCAAGCCTACGAGCAGTACTTC
abundance: -; v_gene: TRBV4-1; d_gene: TRBD2; j_gene: TRBJ2-1; CDR3aa: CASSRIPPGLAGDEQFF; CDR3nt: TGCGCCAGCAGCCGCATCCCTCCGGGACTAGCGGGAGATGAGCAGTTCTTC
abundance: -; v_gene: TRBV6-6; d_gene: TRBD1; j_gene: TRBJ1-2; CDR3aa: CASSYQDRAGYTF; CDR3nt: TGTGCCAGCAGTTACCAGGACAGGGCTGGCTACACCTTC
abundance: once; v_gene: TRBV12-3/TRBV12-4; d_gene: TRBD1; j_gene: TRBJ2-5; CDR3aa: CAGSLGTGTAGQETQYF; CDR3nt: TGTGCCGGCAGTTTGGGGACCGGGACAGCAGGCCAAGAGACCCAGTACTTC
abundance: -; v_gene: TRBV20-1; d_gene: TRBD2; j_gene: TRBJ2-3; CDR3aa: CSARSWRERTDTQYF; CDR3nt: TGCAGTGCTAGGAGTTGGCGGGAGAGGACAGATACGCAGTATTTT
abundance: few; v_gene: TRBV7-2; d_gene: TRBD1; j_gene: TRBJ2-5; CDR3aa: CASLNRDSIQETQYF; CDR3nt: TGTGCCAGCCTAAACCGGGACAGTATACAAGAGACCCAGTACTTC
abundance: -; v_gene: TRBV2; d_gene: TRBD2; j_gene: TRBJ2-5; CDR3aa: CASRSGTSGWYQETQYF; CDR3nt: TGTGCCAGCAGATCCGGGACTAGCGGGTGGTACCAAGAGACCCAGTACTTC
abundance: -; v_gene: TRBV5-8; d_gene: -; j_gene: TRBJ1-5; CDR3aa: CASSHTSTIGQPQHF; CDR3nt: TGTGCCAGCAGTCATACCTCGACTATTGGACAGCCCCAGCATTTT
abundance: -; v_gene: TRBV24-1; d_gene: -; j_gene: TRBJ2-3; CDR3aa: CATQGRGSTDTQYF; CDR3nt: TGTGCCACCCAGGGAAGGGGTAGCACAGATACGCAGTATTTT
abundance: few; v_gene: TRBV6-6; d_gene: -; j_gene: TRBJ1-5; CDR3aa: CASSYSIWGRSQPQHF; CDR3nt: TGTGCCAGCAGTTACTCGATTTGGGGTCGGAGTCAGCCCCAGCATTTT
abundance: few; v_gene: TRBV14; d_gene: TRBD1; j_gene: TRBJ1-6; CDR3aa: CASSQSAGGSPLHF; CDR3nt: TGTGCCAGCAGCCAATCGGCAGGGGGTTCACCCCTCCACTTT
abundance: many; v_gene: TRBV7-9; d_gene: TRBD1; j_gene: TRBJ1-1; CDR3aa: CASSKGGLNTEAFF; CDR3nt: TGTGCCAGCAGCAAAGGGGGCCTGAACACTGAAGCTTTCTTT
abundance: few; v_gene: TRBV27; d_gene: TRBD2; j_gene: TRBJ2-3; CDR3aa: CASSLTPGAGGTDTQYF; CDR3nt: TGTGCCAGCAGTTTAACGCCTGGAGCGGGAGGCACAGATACGCAGTATTTT
abundance: -; v_gene: TRBV7-2; d_gene: -; j_gene: TRBJ2-1; CDR3aa: CASSLDWFNEQFF; CDR3nt: TGTGCCAGCAGCTTGGACTGGTTCAATGAGCAGTTCTTC
abundance: few; v_gene: TRBV13; d_gene: -; j_gene: TRBJ1-3; CDR3aa: CASSLLRNTIYF; CDR3nt: TGTGCCAGCAGCTTACTCCGAAACACCATATATTTT
abundance: -; v_gene: TRBV30; d_gene: -; j_gene: TRBJ1-1; CDR3aa: CAWSGGEEAFF; CDR3nt: TGTGCCTGGAGTGGCGGCGAGGAAGCTTTCTTT
abundance: -; v_gene: TRBV6-2/TRBV6-3; d_gene: TRBD1; j_gene: TRBJ2-3; CDR3aa: CASSYSKRSVRGRGDTQYF; CDR3nt: TGTGCCAGCAGTTACTCGAAAAGGTCCGTCAGGGGGCGCGGAGATACGCAGTATTTT
abundance: few; v_gene: TRBV28; d_gene: TRBD1; j_gene: TRBJ1-1; CDR3aa: CASSPRRTGQRSTEAFF; CDR3nt: TGTGCCAGCAGCCCGCGACGGACAGGGCAGAGGAGCACTGAAGCTTTCTTT
abundance: -; v_gene: TRBV20-1; d_gene: TRBD2; j_gene: TRBJ2-7; CDR3aa: CSATALAGPYEQYF; CDR3nt: TGCAGTGCTACGGCGCTAGCGGGGCCCTACGAGCAGTACTTC
abundance: -; v_gene: TRBV7-2; d_gene: -; j_gene: TRBJ2-3; CDR3aa: CASSLAGVGTYTDTQYF; CDR3nt: TGTGCCAGCAGCTTAGCGGGAGTAGGGACCTACACAGATACGCAGTATTTT
abundance: few; v_gene: TRBV6-6; d_gene: -; j_gene: TRBJ2-7; CDR3aa: CASSYRPGRPHEQYF; CDR3nt: TGTGCCAGCAGTTACCGCCCGGGACGTCCCCACGAGCAGTACTTC
abundance: -; v_gene: TRBV6-7; d_gene: TRBD2; j_gene: TRBJ2-7; CDR3aa: CASSYSAGARLYF; CDR3nt: TGTGCCAGCAGTTACTCAGCGGGGGCCCGCTTGTACTTC
abundance: -; v_gene: TRBV4-1; d_gene: -; j_gene: TRBJ2-5; CDR3aa: CASSQGQGTYNEQYF; CDR3nt: TGCGCCAGCAGCCAAGGGCAGGGAACATACAATGAGCAGTACTTC
abundance: few; v_gene: TRBV13; d_gene: TRBD2; j_gene: TRBJ2-3; CDR3aa: CASSFSPGRADTQYF; CDR3nt: TGTGCCAGCAGCTTTAGCCCCGGGAGGGCAGATACGCAGTATTTT
abundance: few; v_gene: TRBV9; d_gene: TRBD2; j_gene: TRBJ2-5; CDR3aa: CASSGETSGRVGTQYF; CDR3nt: TGTGCCAGCAGCGGGGAGACTAGCGGGAGGGTTGGGACCCAGTACTTC
abundance: few; v_gene: TRBV21-1; d_gene: -; j_gene: TRBJ2-1; CDR3aa: CASSTAAGGYNEQFF; CDR3nt: TGTGCCAGCAGCACCGCAGCAGGGGGGTACAATGAGCAGTTCTTC
abundance: -; v_gene: TRBV9; d_gene: TRBD2; j_gene: TRBJ2-1; CDR3aa: CASSEIGLAPSVRNEQFF; CDR3nt: TGTGCCAGCAGCGAAATAGGACTAGCGCCAAGCGTTAGGAATGAGCAGTTCTTC
abundance: -; v_gene: TRBV25-1; d_gene: TRBD1; j_gene: TRBJ1-1; CDR3aa: CASSKGIGGGESFF; CDR3nt: TGTGCCAGCAGCAAAGGGATAGGGGGCGGTGAGTCTTTCTTT
abundance: few; v_gene: TRBV27; d_gene: TRBD1; j_gene: TRBJ2-1; CDR3aa: CASSLATGRSYNEQFF; CDR3nt: TGTGCCAGCAGTTTGGCGACAGGGCGCTCCTACAATGAGCAGTTCTTC
abundance: few; v_gene: TRBV5-1; d_gene: -; j_gene: TRBJ2-3; CDR3aa: CASSAGGARDTQYF; CDR3nt: TGCGCCAGCAGTGCTGGGGGGGCGAGAGATACGCAGTATTTT